This T cell receptor (beta chain) was identified during a study of human T cells and chemical hapten exposure. The wider study: Mostly female, the patients presented with alopecia areata, totalis or universalis.

Each cDNA molecule in the library carried unique molecular identifiers. Under the authors' procedure: The number of TCRs in each sample had a median of approximately 95,000 and spanned roughly 20,000 to 750,000. One entry per CDR3 protein, called by TCRdb with MiXCR from the RACE reads. What appears here as the V and J calls and clone size reflects TCRdb's work, not the paper's. This repertoire shows 120,000 or so distinct CDR3 sequences, approximately 13% found once; its top ten account for around 2.8%. This clonotype was detected ten times or more. The antigen is not known. Study results and caveats: TCRs exceeding a frequency of 1 in 1000 stayed unchanged under DPC sensitization.

This CDR3 is built from 15 residues. V was cut by 3 bases and J by 2 bases, with 10 bases left in between. Germline lookup yields CDR1 MNHEY and CDR2 SVGEGT. The time point was: pre-sensitization, week 0. Treatment specified: therapeutic diphenylcyclopropenone sensitization with weekly scalp DPC. The source of this sequence is a woman between 18 and 30 years old with alopecia areata. Some clones in this sample may be carry-over from other donors' samples. The V gene is TRBV6-2 or TRBV6-3, the J gene TRBJ2-2; weak D call: TRBD2 (6 bases). The sequenced sample was whole blood, obtained in connection with sensitization to the hapten diphenylcyclopropenone (DPC). The CDR3 region is CASSYSGLNTGELFF. The CDR3 nucleotides are TGTGCCAGCAGTTATTCGGGACTCAACACCGGGGAGCTGTTTTTT.